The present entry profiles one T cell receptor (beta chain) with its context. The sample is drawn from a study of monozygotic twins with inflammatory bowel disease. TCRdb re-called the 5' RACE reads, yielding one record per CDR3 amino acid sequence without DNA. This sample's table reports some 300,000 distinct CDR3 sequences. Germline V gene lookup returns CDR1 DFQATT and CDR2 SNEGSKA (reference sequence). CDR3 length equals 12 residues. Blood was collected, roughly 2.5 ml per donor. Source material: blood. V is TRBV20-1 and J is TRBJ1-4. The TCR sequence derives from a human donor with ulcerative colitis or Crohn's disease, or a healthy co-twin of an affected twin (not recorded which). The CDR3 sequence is CSAGSNNEKLFF.